This is a list of T cell receptor beta chains from one sample in a study of metastatic and nonmetastatic thyroid tumors. With MiXCR, TCRdb reprocessed the PCR reads. The repertoire consists of 30,000 to 35,000 clones, with roughly 22% occurring once and the leading ten covering 3% to 3.5%. Specimen: tumor tissue. These receptors all stem from a male donor with papillary thyroid cancer or a benign thyroid nodule (not recorded which). Some clones in this sample may be carry-over from other donors' samples. CDR3s include the opening cysteine and the closing phenylalanine or tryptophan. D genes are given only for firm matches. Only part of the rows carry a size: once, few, many, or a class if the clone is expanded.

TRBV2	many	TRBJ2-2	15	TRBD2	TGTGCCAGCAGTGAATTGGCGGGAGGGCCCGGGGAGCTGTTTTTT	CASSELAGGPGELFF
TRBV20-1	many	TRBJ2-5	17	TRBD1	TGCAGTGCTAGACCATTTACCGGACAGGGGGTCCAAGAGACCCAGTACTTC	CSARPFTGQGVQETQYF
TRBV27	few	TRBJ2-2	17	NA	TGTGCCAGCAGTTTGAGAGGGAACACCCCGAACACCGGGGAGTTGTTTTTT	CASSLRGNTPNTGELFF
TRBV12-3/TRBV12-4	many	TRBJ2-1	16	NA	TGTGCCAGCAGTCCGACGGGAGTCCGCACCTACAATGAGCAGTTCTTC	CASSPTGVRTYNEQFF
TRBV6-1	NA	TRBJ1-3	17	NA	TGTGCCAGAAGTGAAAGCTGGTCCCGGACGCCCGAGAACACCATATATTTT	CARSESWSRTPENTIYF
TRBV27	NA	TRBJ2-7	15	TRBD2	TGTGCCAGCAGTTTAGCGGGAGGGCCGGCCTACGAGCAGTACTTC	CASSLAGGPAYEQYF
TRBV13	many	TRBJ2-3	15	NA	TGTGCCAGCAGCTTAGTCAGTCGGCAGAAAGATACGCAGTATTTT	CASSLVSRQKDTQYF
TRBV7-9	few	TRBJ1-1	12	NA	TGTGCCAGCAGACATGGGGGAGGGAAGTCTTTCTTT	CASRHGGGKSFF
TRBV15	NA	TRBJ2-7	18	NA	TGTGCCACCAGCAGAGAGCAATTGGGTTACGCTCTTTCCTACGAGCAGTACTTC	CATSREQLGYALSYEQYF
TRBV30	NA	TRBJ1-5	13	NA	TGTGCCTGGGGCCCAGTTAGCAATCAGCCCCAGCATTTC	CAWGPVSNQPQHF
TRBV5-1	NA	TRBJ2-1	12	NA	TGCGCCAGCAGTGCCGGATTGGTTGAGCAGTTCTTC	CASSAGLVEQFF
TRBV6-1	many	TRBJ1-1	14	TRBD1	TGTGCCAGCAGCGTTACAGGGGGCATCACTGAAGCTTTCTTT	CASSVTGGITEAFF